A selection of T cell receptor beta chains follows, all from one sample in a study of Graves' ophthalmopathy and Graves' hyperthyroidism. TCRdb passed the multiplex PCR reads through MiXCR, listing each CDR3 protein once. The repertoire holds 740,000 or so distinct CDR3 sequences, with around 40% as singletons. Input material: peripheral blood. The receptors derive from an adult man with Graves' ophthalmopathy. Each CDR3 is given with its conserved first and last residue. A D gene is named only where the DNA matches it firmly. The size entry is marked missing in some rows and otherwise reads once, few, many or a size class.

J gene | clone size | D gene | V gene | CDR3 DNA | CDR3 protein
TRBJ1-1 | few | NA | TRBV7-9 | TGTGCCAGCAGCTTAGGAGTCAAAAGCACTGAAGCTTTCTTT | CASSLGVKSTEAFF
TRBJ2-5 | many | NA | TRBV7-9 | TGTGCCAGCAGCTTTGTTTGGGGGATCCAAGAGACCCAGTACTTC | CASSFVWGIQETQYF
TRBJ2-7 | NA | NA | TRBV20-1 | TGCAGTGCTAGAGCGGTGGGGAACGAGCAGTACTTC | CSARAVGNEQYF
TRBJ1-2 | NA | NA | TRBV25-1 | TGTGCCAGCAGTGATAGTGCCGGGGAGCTGTTAACTAACTATGGCTACACCTTC | CASSDSAGELLTNYGYTF
TRBJ1-5 | once | NA | TRBV24-1 | TGTGCCAGCAGCCCGACCGACGGTGGGGTTCAGCCCCAGCATTTT | CASSPTDGGVQPQHF
TRBJ2-5 | NA | NA | TRBV10-3 | TGTGCCATCAGTGATTTAGAGACCCAGTACTTC | CAISDLETQYF
TRBJ2-7 | NA | NA | TRBV7-9 | TGTGCCAGCAGCCCCTGGGACAATTCCTACGAGCAGTACTTC | CASSPWDNSYEQYF
TRBJ1-4 | many | TRBD1 | TRBV19 | TGTGCCAGTAGTCCTCGACAGGGAGTTAATGAAAAACTGTTTTTT | CASSPRQGVNEKLFF
TRBJ2-2 | NA | NA | TRBV7-9 | TGTGCCAGCAGCCGTTGGATGGGGGAGCTGTTTTTT | CASSRWMGELFF
TRBJ2-2 | few | TRBD1 | TRBV7-2 | TGTGCCAGCAGCTTGGGCGCAGGGGGCGTTTGGAACACCGGGGAGCTGTTTTTT | CASSLGAGGVWNTGELFF
TRBJ2-7 | NA | NA | TRBV6-1 | TGTGCCGCCGGGGCAGGGCGATCCTACGAGCAGTACTTC | CAAGAGRSYEQYF
TRBJ1-2 | many | TRBD1 | TRBV2 | TGTGCCAGCAGTGGCAGGGACAGGGGCTATGGCTACACCTTC | CASSGRDRGYGYTF
TRBJ1-5 | NA | NA | TRBV12-3/TRBV12-4 | TGTGCCTCCGGGACTACGGGTCAGCCCCAGCATTTT | CASGTTGQPQHF
TRBJ1-2 | NA | NA | TRBV14 | TGTGCCAGCAGCCAAACGAGTCTCAACTATGGCTACACCTTC | CASSQTSLNYGYTF
TRBJ2-5 | NA | NA | TRBV14 | TGTGCCAGCAGCCAAGATCAAACTAGTTCGTACCAAGAGACCCAGTACTTC | CASSQDQTSSYQETQYF
TRBJ1-3 | NA | NA | TRBV10-3 | TGTGCCATCAGTCCCCCGACAGGAAGCTATGGCTACACCATATATTTT | CAISPPTGSYGYTIYF
TRBJ1-6 | few | NA | TRBV9 | TGTGCCAGCAGTGATGAGGCAGGACTTAATTCACCCCTCCACTTT | CASSDEAGLNSPLHF
TRBJ2-5 | NA | TRBD1 | TRBV19 | TGTGCCAGTGCCGACAGGGTGGGGCAGCCCCAGTACTTC | CASADRVGQPQYF
TRBJ1-5 | many | NA | TRBV12-3/TRBV12-4 | TGTGCCAGCAGGTCGCAGCCTGATCAGCCCCAGCATTTT | CASRSQPDQPQHF
TRBJ2-6 | NA | NA | TRBV19 | TGTGCCAGTAGTATAGCGGCGGCCCCCACTGGGGCCAACGTCCTGACTTTC | CASSIAAAPTGANVLTF
TRBJ2-3 | NA | TRBD2 | TRBV7-2 | TGTGCCAGCAGCCAAGCGACTAGCGGGAGTCTGGCGCAGTATTTT | CASSQATSGSLAQYF
TRBJ1-1 | NA | TRBD1 | TRBV10-3 | TGTGCCGTACAGGGGGCTGGAGCTTTCTTT | CAVQGAGAFF
TRBJ2-5 | NA | NA | TRBV5-4 | TGTGCCAGCAGCTTGCTGTCAGAAGAGACCCAGTACTTC | CASSLLSEETQYF
TRBJ1-5 | many | TRBD1 | TRBV2 | TGTGCCAGTTCCGGGACAGGGGGCGATCAGCCCCAGCATTTT | CASSGTGGDQPQHF
TRBJ2-5 | NA | NA | TRBV20-1 | TGCAGTGCTAGAGAACCCGGGACCACCCTCGGAGAGACCCAGTACTTC | CSAREPGTTLGETQYF
TRBJ1-4 | once | NA | TRBV15 | TGTGCCACCAGCAGAGGGACAGCCTCAACTAATGAAAAACTGTTTTTT | CATSRGTASTNEKLFF
TRBJ2-7 | few | TRBD1 | TRBV19 | TGTGCCAGTAGTAGAGGACAGGGGCGGTTTTACGAGCAGTACTTC | CASSRGQGRFYEQYF
TRBJ1-4 | NA | TRBD1 | TRBV25-1 | TGTGCCAGCAGTTTAAACAGGGACAGTATCGGGAAACTGTTTTTT | CASSLNRDSIGKLFF
TRBJ2-3 | NA | NA | TRBV15 | TGTGCCACCAGCAAGGACTGGGACAGCACAGATACGCAGTATTTT | CATSKDWDSTDTQYF
TRBJ2-2 | few | NA | TRBV25-1 | TGTGCCAGCAGTGAGAACAGGGTCGGGGAGCTGTTTTTT | CASSENRVGELFF
TRBJ2-6 | NA | NA | TRBV5-6 | TGTGCCAGCAGACCTACAGGCTCTGGGGCCAACGTCCTGACTTTC | CASRPTGSGANVLTF
TRBJ1-2 | few | NA | TRBV7-9 | TGTGCCAGCAGCCTTACCGGGACACGGGGCTATGGCTACACCTTC | CASSLTGTRGYGYTF
TRBJ2-5 | NA | TRBD1 | TRBV5-4 | TGTGCCAGCATCCCCCTCGGACAGGGGGCCGAGACCCAGTACTTC | CASIPLGQGAETQYF
TRBJ2-7 | NA | NA | TRBV20-1 | TGCAGTGCTAGCGTTCTCTCCTACGAGCAGTACTTC | CSASVLSYEQYF
TRBJ1-6 | few | NA | TRBV9 | TGTGCCAGCTCACCATTGGCAGGGACCTATAATTCACCCCTCCACTTT | CASSPLAGTYNSPLHF
TRBJ1-2 | few | TRBD1 | TRBV9 | TGTGCCAGCAGCGTAGTCGGGACAGGGTTGTTTGGCTACACCTTC | CASSVVGTGLFGYTF
TRBJ2-2 | few | NA | TRBV9 | TGTGCCAGCAGCGTAGCAAATTCGAGAAACACCGGGGAGCTGTTTTTT | CASSVANSRNTGELFF
TRBJ2-5 | many | TRBD2 | TRBV30 | TGTGCCTGGAGTGCGGGACTAGCGGGAGGTCTGGAGACCCAGTACTTC | CAWSAGLAGGLETQYF
TRBJ2-2 | once | NA | TRBV25-1 | TGTGCCAGCAGCGTGGGCGGGCGACGGAACACCGGGGAGCTGCTTTTT | CASSVGGRRNTGELLF
TRBJ2-7 | many | TRBD1 | TRBV7-9 | TGTGCCAGCAGCTCCGGGACAGGGGCCTACGAGCAGTACTTC | CASSSGTGAYEQYF
TRBJ2-5 | many | NA | TRBV2 | TGTGCCAGCAGTCCAACGGGGGAAGAAGAGACCCAGTACTTC | CASSPTGEEETQYF